The rows below give T cell receptor beta chains drawn from one sample of a study of molecular identifiers for immune sequencing clone quantification. TCRdb ran MiXCR on the PCR reads and lists one entry per CDR3 protein. The data show about 100,000 distinct CDR3 sequences, 36% seen once. Sequenced: naive CD8+ T cells from blood, with Jurkat cell RNA spiked in. Receptors were obtained from a human donor in good health. Some libraries in this study had Jurkat cell RNA spiked in. CDR3s leave out the opening cysteine and the closing phenylalanine or tryptophan. The D gene is left open where the match is weak. Expanded clones get a size class; other rows say once, few or many, or leave the size out.

d_call j_call v_call clone_size cdr3_length cdr3_aa
- TRBJ1-6 TRBV13 once 14 ASSLAGVSYNSHLH
- TRBJ2-5 TRBV5-6 - 11 ASGTDREETQY
TRBD2 TRBJ2-3 TRBV28 few 16 ASSTSGLAGAPPDTQY
- TRBJ2-2 TRBV27 - 14 ASSLWARANTGELF
- TRBJ2-3 TRBV7-9 large 14 ASTGLAARSTDTQY
- TRBJ2-5 TRBV20-1 many 10 SARQVQETQY
- TRBJ2-3 TRBV23-1 many 11 ASKDGATDTQY
- TRBJ1-3 TRBV2 few 12 ASGWLGSGNTIY
- TRBJ1-5 TRBV12-3/TRBV12-4 many 12 ASSPGSRPPPQH
- TRBJ1-4 TRBV9 - 12 ASSASGMYDKLF
- TRBJ1-3 TRBV10-3 - 13 AISESGARGNTIY
- TRBJ1-5 TRBV6-2/TRBV6-3 few 11 ASRDRSNQPQQ
TRBD2 TRBJ2-1 TRBV4-2 - 15 ASSQWASGSLDNEQF
- TRBJ2-7 TRBV4-2 many 13 ASSQETGDTYEQY
- TRBJ2-1 TRBV11-2 many 10 ASSLADNEQF
TRBD1 TRBJ1-5 TRBV4-2 - 14 ASSLSGQDFNQPQH
- TRBJ2-3 TRBV19 - 11 ARAWGGTDTQY